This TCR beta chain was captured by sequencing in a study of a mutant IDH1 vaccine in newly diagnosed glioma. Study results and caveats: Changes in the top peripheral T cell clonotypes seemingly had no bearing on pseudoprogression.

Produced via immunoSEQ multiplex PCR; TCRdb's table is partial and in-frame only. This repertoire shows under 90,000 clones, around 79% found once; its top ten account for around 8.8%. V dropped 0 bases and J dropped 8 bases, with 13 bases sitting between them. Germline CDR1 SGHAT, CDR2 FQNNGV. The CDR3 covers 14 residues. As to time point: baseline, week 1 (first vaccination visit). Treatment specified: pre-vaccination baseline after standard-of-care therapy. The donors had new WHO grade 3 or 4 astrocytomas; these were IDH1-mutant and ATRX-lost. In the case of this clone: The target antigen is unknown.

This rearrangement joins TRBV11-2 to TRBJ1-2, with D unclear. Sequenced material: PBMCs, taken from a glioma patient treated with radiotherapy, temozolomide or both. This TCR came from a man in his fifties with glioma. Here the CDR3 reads CASSLEPASRGYTF. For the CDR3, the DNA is TGTGCCAGCAGCTTAGAACCCGCATCGAGGGGCTACACCTTC.